These 14 T cell receptor beta chains share one sample of origin, sequenced in a study of blood T cells in healthy people across ages. Through a sample-barcoded 5' primer and a J-beta primer mix, a second PCR was run for about 6 to 12 cycles. TCRdb reprocessed the 5' RACE reads with MiXCR, giving one entry per CDR3 protein. There are about 840,000 distinct CDR3 sequences in the sample; 25% to 35% occur only once, and 10% lies in the top ten. A further study also used this sample, focusing on T cells of mothers and their children.

Sequenced: blood. These receptors all come from a woman in her thirties or forties in good health.

Worth noting for this clonotype: A read error may account for a junction end that differs from germline. CDR3 coding DNA: TGTGCCGGCAGTTTAAGGATAAAGTCCTACGAGCAGTACTTC. Translation: CAGSLRIKSYEQYF. The chain has TRBV28 and TRBJ2-7, with unresolved D. Germline CDR1 is MDHEN and CDR2 is SYDVKM. There are 14 residues in the CDR3.

This clonotype was observed many times. The J gene is TRBJ1-5, the V gene TRBV20-1; 7 bases line up with TRBD1. The CDR3 consists of 15 residues. Trimming removed 5 bases from V and 2 bases from J; junction bases left unmatched: 9. Germline CDR1 and CDR2: DFQATT and SNEGSKA (reference sequence). Here the CDR3 DNA reads TGCAGTGCTGGCACCTCTGACAGGGGCAATCAGCCCCAGCATTTT. It encodes CSAGTSDRGNQPQHF.

The chain is built from TRBV20-1 and TRBJ1-1, with D maybe TRBD1 (6 bases). Deletions cut 1 base from V and 6 bases from J, with 12 bases between. CDR1 and CDR2 from the germline V gene are DFQATT and SNEGSKA (reference sequence). CDR3 size: 13 residues. In nucleotides, the CDR3 is TGCAGTGCTAGAGGTCTTGGGGGCCCTGAAGCTTTCTTT. Its translation is CSARGLGGPEAFF.

The chain carries TRBV7-2 and TRBJ1-2; 9 positions agree with TRBD1. The CDR3 is made up of 14 amino acids. After removal of 5 bases from V and 7 bases from J, the junction contained 8 bases not matched to a gene. Germline V gene data show CDR1 as SGHTA and CDR2 as FQGNSA. The CDR3 region is CASSPLQGAGGYTF. The CDR3 nucleotides are TGTGCCAGCAGCCCCCTACAGGGGGCCGGTGGCTACACCTTC.

This clonotype was observed a handful of times. This sequence joins TRBV21-1 and TRBJ1-2. TRBV21-1 is an annotated pseudogene. The CDR3 is 12 residues long. CDR3 sequence reads: CASSKERVGYTF. As DNA, the CDR3 is TGTGCCAGCAGCAAAGAGAGGGTTGGCTACACCTTC.

There are a few counts of this clonotype. The chain joins TRBV3-1 to TRBJ1-2; unclear D gene. V gave up 5 bases and J gave up 7 bases, with 8 bases separating them. CDR3 length: 11 amino acids. In germline, CDR1 is LGHDT, CDR2 YNNKEL (reference sequence). CDR3 nucleotide sequence: TGTGCCAGCAGCGTCTTAGGTGGCTACACCTTC. Residues: CASSVLGGYTF. Based on the CDR3 plus reference TRBV3-1 and TRBJ1-2, the full variable domain is DTAVSQTPKYLVTQMGNDKSIKCEQNLGHDTMYWYKQDSKKFLKIMFSYNNKELIINETVPNRFSPKSPDKAHLNLHINSLELGDSAVYFCASSVLGGYTFGSGTRLTVV.

V usage is TRBV28 and J usage is TRBJ1-1; 7 bases fit TRBD1. CDR3 length: 14 amino acids. Germline V CDR1 and CDR2: MDHEN, SYDVKM. The junction had 6 bases not matched to a gene; V was cut back by 6 bases and J by 2 bases. CDR3 region: CASRPGTANTEAFF. For the CDR3, the DNA is TGTGCCAGCAGGCCTGGGACAGCCAACACTGAAGCTTTCTTT.

This clonotype was counted at least ten times. The gene calls are TRBV9 and TRBJ2-1; 8 bases line up with TRBD2. Trimming cost V 0 bases and J 3 bases; bases outside gene matches: 8. The germline V gene has CDR1 SGDLS and CDR2 YYNGEE. This CDR3 has 17 residues. The CDR3 DNA reads TGTGCCAGCAGCGTAGGCGGTAGCGGGGTTGACTACAATGAGCAGTTCTTC. Protein product: CASSVGGSGVDYNEQFF.

This clonotype was seen many times. This chain uses TRBV7-8 with TRBJ2-7; D unresolved. Germline V gene data show CDR1 as SGHVS and CDR2 as FQNEAQ. V shed 3 bases and J shed 0 bases, with 9 bases lying between them. There are 14 residues in the CDR3. The CDR3 spells CASSFRRNSYEQYF. The CDR3 coding sequence is TGTGCCAGCAGCTTTCGACGAAACTCCTACGAGCAGTACTTC.

This clonotype was observed a few times. CDR3 loop: CSATKQDDRAKGGELFF. As DNA, the CDR3 is TGCAGTGCCACAAAACAAGACGACAGGGCAAAAGGCGGGGAGCTGTTTTTT. The rearrangement links TRBV20-1 to TRBJ2-2; 7 bases fit TRBD1. CDR1 is DFQATT and CDR2 is SNEGSKA in the germline V gene (reference sequence). The CDR3 covers 17 residues. The V and J ends lost 6 bases and 7 bases, in that order; junction bases with no gene match: 20.

The sample holds a few counts of this clonotype. The chain combines TRBV4-1 with TRBJ2-7, with D tentatively TRBD2 (5 bases). CDR3 length equals 14 residues. Per the germline V gene, CDR1 is MGHRA and CDR2 is YSYEKL. V was clipped by 1 base and J by 6 bases, with 13 bases between them. The CDR3 spells CASSQGPTEVEQYF. CDR3 in DNA: TGCGCCAGCAGCCAAGGCCCCACGGAGGTCGAGCAGTACTTC.

This chain uses TRBV25-1 with TRBJ2-7; tentative D call: TRBD1 (6 bases). The CDR3 has 14 amino acids. Germline V lookup: CDR1 MGHDK, CDR2 SYGVNS. The V end was cut by 5 bases, the J end by 3 bases, with 14 bases between. The DNA for the CDR3 is TGTGCCAGCAGTCGACGGCAGGGACACTACGAGCAGTACTTC. It specifies CASSRRQGHYEQYF.

For this clonotype: A single base separates this from a much larger clone, so it may be a read error. This chain connects TRBV4-1 to TRBJ2-1, with D perhaps matching TRBD1 (5 bases). The CDR3 is 15 amino acids. CDR1 is MGHRA, CDR2 YSYEKL, per germline. For the CDR3, the DNA is TGCACCAGCAGCCAGGGCCAGGGCCCCTACAATGAGCAGTTCTTC. It is translated as CTSSQGQGPYNEQFF.

This clonotype has ten or more counts. This chain links TRBV7-2 with TRBJ1-2; D perhaps matches TRBD1 (6 bases). The CDR3 has 16 residues. V lost 0 bases and J lost 4, with 15 bases in between. Germline CDR1 SGHTA, CDR2 FQGNSA. The CDR3 is CASSLAGGSASYGYTF. CDR3 bases: TGTGCCAGCAGCTTAGCAGGGGGATCTGCTAGCTATGGCTACACCTTC.